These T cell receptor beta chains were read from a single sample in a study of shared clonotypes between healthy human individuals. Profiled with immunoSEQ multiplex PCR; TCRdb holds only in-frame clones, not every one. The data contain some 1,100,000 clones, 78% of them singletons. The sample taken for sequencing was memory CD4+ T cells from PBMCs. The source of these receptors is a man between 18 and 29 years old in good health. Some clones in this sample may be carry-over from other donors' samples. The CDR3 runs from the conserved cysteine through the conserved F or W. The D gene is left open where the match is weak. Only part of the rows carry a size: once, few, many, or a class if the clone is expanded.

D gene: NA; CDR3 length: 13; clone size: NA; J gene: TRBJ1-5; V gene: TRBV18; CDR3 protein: CASSRGENQPQHF; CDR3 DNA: TGTGCCAGCTCGAGAGGAGAAAATCAGCCCCAGCATTTT
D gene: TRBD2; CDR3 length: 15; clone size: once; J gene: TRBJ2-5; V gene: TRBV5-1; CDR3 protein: CASSLRQGGQETQYF; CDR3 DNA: TGCGCCAGCAGCTTACGGCAGGGAGGGCAAGAGACCCAGTACTTC
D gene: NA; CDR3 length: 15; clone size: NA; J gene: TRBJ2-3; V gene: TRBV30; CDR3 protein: CAWSPGVSLTDTQYF; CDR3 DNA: TGTGCCTGGAGCCCCGGGGTATCCCTCACAGATACGCAGTATTTT
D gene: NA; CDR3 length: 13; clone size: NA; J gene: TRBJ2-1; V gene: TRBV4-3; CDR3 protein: CASSQEYDNEQFF; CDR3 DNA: TGCGCCAGCAGCCAAGAGTACGACAATGAGCAGTTCTTC
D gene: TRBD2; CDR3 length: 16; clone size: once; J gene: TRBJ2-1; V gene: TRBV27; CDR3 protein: CASRPGLANFYNEQFF; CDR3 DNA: TGTGCCAGCCGGCCCGGACTAGCTAATTTCTACAATGAGCAGTTCTTC
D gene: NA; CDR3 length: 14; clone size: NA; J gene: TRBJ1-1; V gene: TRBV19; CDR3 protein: CASSIEGDGTEAFF; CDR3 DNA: TGTGCCAGTAGTATAGAAGGGGATGGGACTGAAGCTTTCTTT
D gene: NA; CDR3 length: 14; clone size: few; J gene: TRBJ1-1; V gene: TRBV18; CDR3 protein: CASSPGTMNTEAFF; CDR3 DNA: TGTGCCAGCTCTCCCGGGACAATGAACACTGAAGCTTTCTTT
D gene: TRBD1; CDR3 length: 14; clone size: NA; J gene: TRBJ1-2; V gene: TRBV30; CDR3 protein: CAWRFQGVSYGYTF; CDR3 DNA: TGTGCCTGGAGGTTTCAGGGGGTTAGCTATGGCTACACCTTC
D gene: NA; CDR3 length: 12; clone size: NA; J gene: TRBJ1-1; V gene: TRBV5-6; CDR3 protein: CASSLGAAEAFF; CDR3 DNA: TGTGCCAGCAGCTTGGGGGCAGCCGAAGCTTTCTTT
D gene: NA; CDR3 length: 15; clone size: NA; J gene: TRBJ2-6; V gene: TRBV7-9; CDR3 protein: CASSQRGLEANVLTF; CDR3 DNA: TGTGCCAGCAGCCAACGAGGGTTAGAGGCCAACGTCCTGACTTTC
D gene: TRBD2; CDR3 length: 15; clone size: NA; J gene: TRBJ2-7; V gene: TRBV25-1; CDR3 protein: CASSGRSWGGYEQYF; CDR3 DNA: TGTGCCAGCAGTGGCCGGAGTTGGGGGGGGTACGAGCAGTACTTC
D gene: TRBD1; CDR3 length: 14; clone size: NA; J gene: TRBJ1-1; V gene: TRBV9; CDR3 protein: CASSVAPGGTEAFF; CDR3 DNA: TGTGCCAGCAGCGTAGCCCCAGGGGGAACTGAAGCTTTCTTT
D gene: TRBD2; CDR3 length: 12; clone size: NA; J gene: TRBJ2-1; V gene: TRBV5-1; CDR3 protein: CASSLRGGEQFF; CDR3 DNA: TGCGCCAGCAGTCTTCGCGGGGGTGAGCAGTTCTTC
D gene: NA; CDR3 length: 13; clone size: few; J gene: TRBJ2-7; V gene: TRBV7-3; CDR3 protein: CASSLASSYEQYF; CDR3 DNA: TGTGCCAGCAGCTTAGCTAGTAGCTACGAGCAGTACTTC
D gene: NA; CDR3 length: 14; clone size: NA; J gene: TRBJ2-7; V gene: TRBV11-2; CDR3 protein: CASSPAGLSYEQYF; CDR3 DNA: TGTGCCAGCAGCCCAGCCGGCCTCTCCTACGAGCAGTACTTC
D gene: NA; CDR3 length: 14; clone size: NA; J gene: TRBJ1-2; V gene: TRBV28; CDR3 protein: CASSQRDGNYGYTF; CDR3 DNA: TGTGCCAGCAGTCAAAGGGACGGAAACTATGGCTACACCTTC
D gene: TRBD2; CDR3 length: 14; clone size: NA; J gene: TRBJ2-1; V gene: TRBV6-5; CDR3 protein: CATRLAGGLNEQFF; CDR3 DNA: TGTGCCACCCGTTTGGCGGGAGGGTTAAATGAGCAGTTCTTC
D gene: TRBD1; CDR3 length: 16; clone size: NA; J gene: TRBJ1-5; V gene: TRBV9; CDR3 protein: CASSAGTGREGQPQHF; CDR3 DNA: TGTGCCAGCAGCGCTGGGACAGGGAGGGAGGGACAGCCCCAGCATTTT
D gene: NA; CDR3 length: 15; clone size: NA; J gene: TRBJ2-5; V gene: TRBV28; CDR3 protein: CASSLGGVRAETQYF; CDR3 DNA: TGTGCCAGCAGCCTCGGGGGCGTCAGGGCAGAGACCCAGTACTTC
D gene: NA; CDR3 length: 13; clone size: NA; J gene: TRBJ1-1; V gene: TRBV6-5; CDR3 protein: CASSTTPNTEAFF; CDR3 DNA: TGTGCCAGCAGTACGACACCGAACACTGAAGCTTTCTTT
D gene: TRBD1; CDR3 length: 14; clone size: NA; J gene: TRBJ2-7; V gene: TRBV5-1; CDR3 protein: CASSAGQGLFEQYF; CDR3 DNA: TGCGCCAGCAGCGCGGGACAGGGTCTCTTCGAGCAGTACTTC
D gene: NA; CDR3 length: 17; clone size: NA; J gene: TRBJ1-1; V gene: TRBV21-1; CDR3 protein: CASSKSLPGNSNTEAFF; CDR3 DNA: TGTGCCAGCAGCAAATCACTGCCCGGGAACTCGAACACTGAAGCTTTCTTT
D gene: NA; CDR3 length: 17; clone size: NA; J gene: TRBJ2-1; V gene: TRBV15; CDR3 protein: CATSRGGGATRYNEQFF; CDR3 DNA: TGTGCCACCAGCAGAGGTGGTGGGGCTACCAGGTACAATGAGCAGTTCTTC
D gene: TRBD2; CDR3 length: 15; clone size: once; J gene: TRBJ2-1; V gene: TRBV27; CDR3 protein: CASSLAASSYNEQFF; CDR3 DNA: TGTGCCAGCAGTCTAGCGGCCAGCTCCTACAATGAGCAGTTCTTC
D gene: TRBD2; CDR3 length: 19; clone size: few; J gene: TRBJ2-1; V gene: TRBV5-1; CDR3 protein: CASSLGAGTSGDPYNEQFF; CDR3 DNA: TGCGCCAGCAGCTTAGGTGCCGGGACTAGCGGAGACCCCTACAATGAGCAGTTCTTC
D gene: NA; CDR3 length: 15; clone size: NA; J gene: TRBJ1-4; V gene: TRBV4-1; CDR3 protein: CASSLGSGTNEKLFF; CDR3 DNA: TGCGCCAGCAGCCTGGGGAGCGGGACAAATGAAAAACTGTTTTTT
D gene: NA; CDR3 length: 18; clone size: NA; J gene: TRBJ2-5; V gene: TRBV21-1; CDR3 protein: CASRNLGVARGIQETQYF; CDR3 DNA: NA
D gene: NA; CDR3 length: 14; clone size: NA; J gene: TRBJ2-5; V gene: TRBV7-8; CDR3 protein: CASSLGGRKETQYF; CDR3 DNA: TGTGCCAGCAGCTTAGGAGGGCGGAAAGAGACCCAGTACTTC
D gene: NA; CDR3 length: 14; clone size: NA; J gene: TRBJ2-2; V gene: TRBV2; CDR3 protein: CASSEESYTGELFF; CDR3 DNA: TGTGCCAGCAGTGAGGAGAGCTACACCGGGGAGCTGTTTTTT
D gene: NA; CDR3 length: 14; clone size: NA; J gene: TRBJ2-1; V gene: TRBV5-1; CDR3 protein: CATTADRPYNEQFF; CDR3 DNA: TGCGCCACCACAGCGGATAGGCCCTACAATGAGCAGTTCTTC
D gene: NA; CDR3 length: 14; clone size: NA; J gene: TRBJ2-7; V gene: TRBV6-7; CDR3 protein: CASSSPGTEYEQYF; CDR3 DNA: TGTGCCAGCAGTAGCCCCGGGACGGAATACGAGCAGTACTTC
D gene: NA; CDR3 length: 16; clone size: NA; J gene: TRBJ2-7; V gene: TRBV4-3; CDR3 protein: CASSQEPAIPAYEQYF; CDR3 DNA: TGCGCCAGCAGCCAAGAGCCAGCTATCCCAGCCTACGAGCAGTACTTC